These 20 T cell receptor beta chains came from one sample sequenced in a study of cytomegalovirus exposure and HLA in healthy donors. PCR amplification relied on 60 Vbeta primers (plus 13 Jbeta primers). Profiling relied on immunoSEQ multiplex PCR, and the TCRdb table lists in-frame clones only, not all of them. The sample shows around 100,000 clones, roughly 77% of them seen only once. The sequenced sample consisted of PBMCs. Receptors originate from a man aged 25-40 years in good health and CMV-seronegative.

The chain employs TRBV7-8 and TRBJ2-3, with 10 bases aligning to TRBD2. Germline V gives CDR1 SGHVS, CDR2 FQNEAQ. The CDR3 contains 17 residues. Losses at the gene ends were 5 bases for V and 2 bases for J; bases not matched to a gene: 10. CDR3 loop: CASSQAGGGRHTDTQYF. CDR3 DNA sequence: TGTGCCAGCAGCCAAGCGGGGGGGGGCCGACACACAGATACGCAGTATTTT.

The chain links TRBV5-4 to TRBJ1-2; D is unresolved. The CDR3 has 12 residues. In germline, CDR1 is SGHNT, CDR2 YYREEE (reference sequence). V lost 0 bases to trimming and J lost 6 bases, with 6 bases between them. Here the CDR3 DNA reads TGTGCCAGCAGCTTGGTCGGGGATGGCTACACCTTC. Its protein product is CASSLVGDGYTF. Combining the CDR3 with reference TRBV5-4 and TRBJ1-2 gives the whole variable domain ETGVTQSPTHLIKTRGQQVTLRCSSQSGHNTVSWYQQALGQGPQFIFQYYREEENGRGNFPPRFSGLQFPNYSSELNVNALELDDSALYLCASSLVGDGYTFGSGTRLTVV.

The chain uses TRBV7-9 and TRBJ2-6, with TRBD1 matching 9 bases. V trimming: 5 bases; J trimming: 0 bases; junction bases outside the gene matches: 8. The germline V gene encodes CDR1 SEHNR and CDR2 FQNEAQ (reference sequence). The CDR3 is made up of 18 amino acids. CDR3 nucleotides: TGTGCCAGCAGCGGGGACAGGGCGGGGATCTCTGGGGCCAACGTCCTGACTTTC. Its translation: CASSGDRAGISGANVLTF.

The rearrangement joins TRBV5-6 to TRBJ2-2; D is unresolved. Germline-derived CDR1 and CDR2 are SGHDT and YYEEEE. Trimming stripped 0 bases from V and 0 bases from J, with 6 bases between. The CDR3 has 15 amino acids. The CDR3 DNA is TGTGCCAGCAGCTTGGACAGCACGAACACCGGGGAGCTGTTTTTT. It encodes CASSLDSTNTGELFF.

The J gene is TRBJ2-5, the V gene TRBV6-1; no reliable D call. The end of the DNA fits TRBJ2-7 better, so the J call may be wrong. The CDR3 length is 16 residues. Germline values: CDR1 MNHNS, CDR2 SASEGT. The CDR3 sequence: CASSESLVPVSYEQYF. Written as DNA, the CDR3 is TGTGCCAGCAGTGAAAGTTTGGTTCCCGTTTCCTACGAGCAGTACTTC.

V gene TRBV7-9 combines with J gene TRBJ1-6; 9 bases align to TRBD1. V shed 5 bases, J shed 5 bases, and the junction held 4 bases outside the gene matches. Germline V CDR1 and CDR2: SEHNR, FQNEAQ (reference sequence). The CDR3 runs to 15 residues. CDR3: CASSPWTGDNSPLHF. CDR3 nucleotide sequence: TGTGCCAGCAGCCCATGGACAGGGGATAATTCACCCCTCCACTTT.

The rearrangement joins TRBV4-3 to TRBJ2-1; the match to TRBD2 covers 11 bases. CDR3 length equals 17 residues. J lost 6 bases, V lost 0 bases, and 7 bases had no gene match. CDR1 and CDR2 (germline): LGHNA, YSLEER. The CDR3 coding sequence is TGCGCCAGCAGCCAAGAAAGAGGGACTAGCGGCGGCAATGAGCAGTTCTTC. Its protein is CASSQERGTSGGNEQFF.

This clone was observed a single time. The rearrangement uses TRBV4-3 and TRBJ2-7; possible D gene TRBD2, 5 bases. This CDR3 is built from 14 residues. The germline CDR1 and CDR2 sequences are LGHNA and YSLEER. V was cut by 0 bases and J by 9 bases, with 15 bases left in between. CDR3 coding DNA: TGCGCCAGCAGCCAAGATTTTTCCGGGAAAAGGCAGTACTTC. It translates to CASSQDFSGKRQYF.

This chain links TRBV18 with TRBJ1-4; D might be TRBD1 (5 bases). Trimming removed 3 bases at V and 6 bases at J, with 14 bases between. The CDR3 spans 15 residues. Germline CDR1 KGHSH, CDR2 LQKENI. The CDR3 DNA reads TGTGCCAGCTCACCGTCGCAGGGACTAGATGAAAAACTGTTTTTT. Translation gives CASSPSQGLDEKLFF.

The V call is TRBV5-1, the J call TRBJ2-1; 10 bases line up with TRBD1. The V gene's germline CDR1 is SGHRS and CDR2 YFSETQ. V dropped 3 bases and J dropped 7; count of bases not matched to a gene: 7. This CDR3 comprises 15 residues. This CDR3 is CASSWDRGDRNEQFF. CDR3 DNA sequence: TGCGCCAGCAGCTGGGACAGGGGAGATAGGAATGAGCAGTTCTTC.

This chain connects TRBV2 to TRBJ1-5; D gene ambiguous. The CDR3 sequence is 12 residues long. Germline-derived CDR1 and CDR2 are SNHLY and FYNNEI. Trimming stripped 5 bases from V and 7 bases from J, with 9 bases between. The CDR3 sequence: CASSPSGQPQHF. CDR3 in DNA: TGTGCCAGCAGTCCTTCAGGACAGCCCCAGCATTTT. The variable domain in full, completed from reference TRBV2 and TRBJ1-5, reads EPEVTQTPSHQVTQMGQEVILRCVPISNHLYFYWYRQILGQKVEFLVSFYNNEISEKSEIFDDQFSVERPDGSNFTLKIRSTKLEDSAMYFCASSPSGQPQHFGDGTRLSIL.

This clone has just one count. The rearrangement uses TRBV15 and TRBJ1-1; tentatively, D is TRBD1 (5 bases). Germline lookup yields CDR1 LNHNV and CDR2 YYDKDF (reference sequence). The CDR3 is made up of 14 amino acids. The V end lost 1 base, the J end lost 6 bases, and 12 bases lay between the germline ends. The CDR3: CATSRGGETSEAFF. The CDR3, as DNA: TGTGCCACCAGCAGAGGGGGGGAGACGTCTGAAGCTTTCTTT.

CDR3 sequence (DNA): TGCAGCGTCCCCGGTAAAGACATTCAGTACTTC. Translation: CSVPGKDIQYF. The chain joins TRBV29-1 to TRBJ2-4; D not certain. Germline values: CDR1 SQVTM, CDR2 ANQGSEA. This CDR3 region has 11 residues. The germline V and J ends were trimmed by 6 bases and 8 bases, with 11 bases remaining between them.

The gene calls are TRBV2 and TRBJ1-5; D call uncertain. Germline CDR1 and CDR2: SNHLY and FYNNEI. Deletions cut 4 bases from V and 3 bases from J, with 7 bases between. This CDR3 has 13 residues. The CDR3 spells CASSVQPNQPQHF. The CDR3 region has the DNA TGTGCCAGCAGTGTACAGCCCAATCAGCCCCAGCATTTT.

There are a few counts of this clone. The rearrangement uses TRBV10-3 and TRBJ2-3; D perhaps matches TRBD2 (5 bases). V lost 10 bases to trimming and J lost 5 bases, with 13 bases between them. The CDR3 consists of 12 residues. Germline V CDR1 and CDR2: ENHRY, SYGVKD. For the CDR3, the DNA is TGTGCCACCGGACTCGGAGGAGATACGCAGTATTTT. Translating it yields CATGLGGDTQYF.

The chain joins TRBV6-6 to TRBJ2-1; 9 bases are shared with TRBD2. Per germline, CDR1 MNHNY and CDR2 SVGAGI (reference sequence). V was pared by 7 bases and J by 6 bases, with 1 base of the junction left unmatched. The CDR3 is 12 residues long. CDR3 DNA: TGTGCCAGCAAACTAGCGGGCAATGAGCAGTTCTTC. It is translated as CASKLAGNEQFF.

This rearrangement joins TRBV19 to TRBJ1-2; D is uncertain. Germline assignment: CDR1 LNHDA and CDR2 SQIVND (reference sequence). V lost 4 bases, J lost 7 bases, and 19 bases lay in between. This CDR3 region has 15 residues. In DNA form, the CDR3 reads TGTGCCAGTAGTACCCAACCCCTTCTAGAGAGTGGCTACACCTTC. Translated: CASSTQPLLESGYTF.

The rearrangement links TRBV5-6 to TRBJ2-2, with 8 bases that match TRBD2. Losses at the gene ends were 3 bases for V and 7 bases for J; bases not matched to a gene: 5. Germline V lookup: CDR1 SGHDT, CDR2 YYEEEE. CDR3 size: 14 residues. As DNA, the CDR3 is TGTGCCAGCAGCTCGGGGACTAGTTACGGGGAGCTGTTTTTT. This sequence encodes CASSSGTSYGELFF.

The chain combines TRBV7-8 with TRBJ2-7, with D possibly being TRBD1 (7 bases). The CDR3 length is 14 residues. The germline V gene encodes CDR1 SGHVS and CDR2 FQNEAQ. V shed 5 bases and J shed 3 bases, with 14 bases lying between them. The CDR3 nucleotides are TGTGCCAGCAGCGCGGGACAGCATGGCTACGAGCAGTACTTC. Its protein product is CASSAGQHGYEQYF. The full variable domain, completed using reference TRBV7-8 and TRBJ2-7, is GAGVSQSPRYKVAKRGQDVALRCDPISGHVSLFWYQQALGQGPEFLTYFQNEAQLDKSGLPSDRFFAERPEGSVSTLKIQRTQQEDSAVYLCASSAGQHGYEQYFGPGTRLTVT.

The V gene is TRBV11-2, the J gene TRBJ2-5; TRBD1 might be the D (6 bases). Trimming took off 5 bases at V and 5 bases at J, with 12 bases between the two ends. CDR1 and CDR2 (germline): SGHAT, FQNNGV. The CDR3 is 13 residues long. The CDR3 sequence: CASSGTRPETQYF. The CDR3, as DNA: TGTGCCAGCAGCGGGACAAGGCCGGAGACCCAGTACTTC.